Shown below are 23 T cell receptor beta chains from a single sample sequenced in a study of identical twins. TCRdb analysed the 5' RACE reads with MiXCR anew, one entry per CDR3 protein. The sample includes 690,000 or so distinct CDR3 sequences, around 6% of them seen just once. Sequencing input: naive T cells sorted from blood. These receptors were obtained from a man younger than 35 in good health.

The chain employs TRBV5-1 and TRBJ1-1, with 9 bases that match TRBD1. Trimming cost V 4 bases and J 3 bases; bases outside gene matches: 7. The germline V gene has CDR1 SGHRS and CDR2 YFSETQ. The CDR3 spans 15 residues. The CDR3 bases are TGCGCCAGCAGCGGGTGGACAGGGGAGGACACTGAAGCTTTCTTT. It codes for CASSGWTGEDTEAFF.

This clonotype has only a few counts. The J gene is TRBJ2-5, the V gene TRBV5-1; maybe TRBD1 (6 bases). CDR3 length: 14 residues. CDR1 is SGHRS and CDR2 is YFSETQ in the germline V gene. V was cut by 1 base and J by 4 bases, with 11 bases left in between. The CDR3 region is CASSLFRGRETQYF. The CDR3 DNA sequence: TGCGCCAGCAGCTTGTTCAGGGGTCGAGAGACCCAGTACTTC.

This clonotype occurred a few times. The rearrangement links TRBV20-1 to TRBJ1-5; no definite D call. V dropped 6 bases and J dropped 9 bases, with 18 bases sitting between them. This CDR3 comprises 13 residues. Germline CDR1 reads DFQATT; CDR2 reads SNEGSKA (reference sequence). DNA for the CDR3: TGCAGTGCCTACGAGTTTGTCCCAGGGCCCCAGCATTTT. Translation gives CSAYEFVPGPQHF.

This clonotype appeared many times. V and J are TRBV29-1 and TRBJ2-2; 8 bases fit TRBD2. V trimming: 6 bases; J trimming: 2 bases; junction bases outside the gene matches: 5. CDR3 length: 14 amino acids. CDR1 and CDR2 from the germline V gene are SQVTM and ANQGSEA. Here the CDR3 reads CSVDTSGNTGELFF. The CDR3 DNA sequence: TGCAGCGTAGATACTAGCGGAAACACCGGGGAGCTGTTTTTT.

This clonotype was recorded many times. CDR3 DNA: TGTGCCAGCAGTCCTAAGGGGGTAGCCAAAAACATTCAGTACTTC. Translation gives CASSPKGVAKNIQYF. The chain recombines TRBV7-3 with TRBJ2-4; possible D gene TRBD1, 6 bases. Germline V gives CDR1 SGHTA, CDR2 FQGTGA. The CDR3 is 15 amino acids. V was pared by 6 bases and J by 0 bases, with 12 bases between.

This clonotype was seen only a few times. This chain links TRBV24-1 with TRBJ2-2; D ambiguous. This CDR3 has 14 residues. Germline loops: CDR1 KGHDR, CDR2 SFDVKD. Trimming removed 4 bases at V and 2 bases at J, with 7 bases between. CDR3 amino acids: CATSDSPNTGELFF. DNA of the CDR3: TGTGCCACCAGTGACTCGCCCAACACCGGGGAGCTGTTTTTT.

The table lists this clonotype with many counts. The chain recombines TRBV12-3 or TRBV12-4 with TRBJ1-6; D not resolved. The CDR3 has 15 residues. V was pared by 6 bases and J by 0 bases, with 9 bases between. This chain's CDR3 is CASSPLSSYNSPLHF. The DNA for the CDR3 is TGTGCCAGCAGCCCCCTGAGCTCCTATAATTCACCCCTCCACTTT.

CDR3 DNA sequence: TGCAGTGCTCCCACGGAGGGATGGAGAATGAATGAGCAGTTCTTC. Translation gives CSAPTEGWRMNEQFF. The chain couples TRBV20-1 to TRBJ2-1, with a weak D call TRBD2 (6 bases). The ends were cut back, 5 bases at V and 7 bases at J, with 21 bases in the middle. The CDR3 spans 15 residues. Germline-derived CDR1 and CDR2 are DFQATT and SNEGSKA (reference sequence).

V and J are TRBV18 and TRBJ2-7, with D uncertain. Deletions cut 4 bases from V and 3 bases from J, with 19 bases between. CDR1 is KGHSH, CDR2 LQKENI, per germline. CDR3 length: 16 residues. This chain's CDR3 is CASSQITPVGLYEQYF. The CDR3 region has the DNA TGTGCCAGCTCACAAATCACCCCGGTAGGGCTCTACGAGCAGTACTTC.

The chain couples TRBV10-3 to TRBJ2-7; maybe TRBD1 (6 bases). This CDR3 region has 12 residues. Per germline, CDR1 ENHRY and CDR2 SYGVKD. Trimming removed 6 bases at V and 3 bases at J, with 9 bases between. The CDR3 DNA follows: TGTGCCATCAGCCGGACAGACTACGAGCAGTACTTC. It codes for CAISRTDYEQYF.

Many counts were recorded for this clonotype. The rearrangement links TRBV27 to TRBJ1-1, with D tentatively TRBD1 (5 bases). The ends were cut back, 3 bases at V and 1 base at J, with 9 bases in the middle. This CDR3 is 14 amino acids long. Germline V gives CDR1 MNHEY, CDR2 SMNVEV (reference sequence). CDR3 sequence (DNA): TGTGCCAGCAGTTTCCTACAGGAGAACACTGAAGCTTTCTTT. Encoded protein: CASSFLQENTEAFF.

V is TRBV20-1 and J is TRBJ2-1; tentatively, D is TRBD1 (6 bases). Trimming cost V 4 bases and J 0 bases, with 7 bases left between them. In germline, CDR1 is DFQATT, CDR2 SNEGSKA (reference sequence). CDR3 length equals 13 residues. DNA of the CDR3: TGCAGTGCTAAACAGGGCTCCTACAATGAGCAGTTCTTC. Protein product: CSAKQGSYNEQFF.

The chain is built from TRBV5-1 and TRBJ2-6; the match to TRBD2 covers 8 bases. CDR1 SGHRS and CDR2 YFSETQ come from the germline V gene. This CDR3 has 17 residues. The trim removed 3 bases at V and 1 base at J, leaving 6 bases unmatched. CDR3 sequence reads: CASSWAGGSSGANVLTF. Written as DNA, the CDR3 is TGCGCCAGCAGCTGGGCGGGAGGTTCATCTGGGGCCAACGTCCTGACTTTC.

This clonotype was seen a handful of times. The rearrangement uses TRBV6-1 and TRBJ2-4; maybe TRBD1 (6 bases). V dropped 5 bases and J dropped 0 bases, with 20 bases sitting between them. In germline, CDR1 is MNHNS, CDR2 SASEGT. CDR3 length equals 18 residues. This chain's CDR3 is CASSKKPPDSIAKNIQYF. CDR3 nucleotide sequence: TGTGCCAGCAGTAAAAAACCTCCGGACAGTATAGCCAAAAACATTCAGTACTTC.

This clonotype was seen only a few times. V is TRBV7-8 and J is TRBJ2-2; D remains ambiguous. Germline V gives CDR1 SGHVS, CDR2 FQNEAQ. The CDR3 extends over 13 amino acids. Trimming took off 1 base at V and 7 bases at J, with 7 bases between the two ends. CDR3 sequence reads: CASSLVVGGELFF. CDR3 bases: TGTGCCAGCAGCTTAGTCGTTGGCGGGGAGCTGTTTTTT.

This clonotype showed up many times. V and J are TRBV12-3 or TRBV12-4 and TRBJ2-1; 7 positions match TRBD2. Germline trimming cut 0 bases from V and 10 bases from J; bases unmatched to any gene: 9. This CDR3 spans 15 amino acids. CDR3 sequence (DNA): TGTGCCAGCAGTTTAGCAAATGGCGCGGGAGTCGAGCAGTTCTTC. Translation: CASSLANGAGVEQFF.

This clonotype was found many times. CDR3 in amino acids: CSARGLAGYNEQFF. CDR3 nucleotides: TGCAGTGCTAGAGGCCTAGCGGGATACAATGAGCAGTTCTTC. V usage is TRBV20-1 and J usage is TRBJ2-1, with 9 nucleotides matching TRBD2. The length of the CDR3 is 14 residues. The trim removed 1 base at V and 4 bases at J, leaving 2 bases unmatched. Looked up from germline, CDR1 is DFQATT and CDR2 is SNEGSKA (reference sequence).

This clonotype was seen ten or more times. The chain joins TRBV12-3 or TRBV12-4 to TRBJ2-2; D remains unclear. Trimming pared 8 bases from V and 1 base from J, leaving 5 bases between. The CDR3 extends over 12 amino acids. The CDR3 region is CASLKNTGELFF. The CDR3 DNA reads TGTGCCAGCCTTAAGAACACCGGGGAGCTGTTTTTT.

This clonotype was seen once. This may stem from a read error, because a much larger clone lies one nucleotide away. Since the CDR3 does not end with the conserved phenylalanine or tryptophan, this likely comes from a read error. V and J are TRBV7-2 and TRBJ2-2; 8 positions agree with TRBD1. This CDR3 has 16 residues. The trim removed 3 bases at V and 7 bases at J, leaving 10 bases unmatched. Germline-derived CDR1 and CDR2 are SGHTA and FQGNSA. CDR3 bases: TGTGCCAGCAGCTTTTTAGAGGACAGGGCGCACGGGGAGCTGTTTTGT. This codes for CASSFLEDRAHGELFC.

Only a few counts were recorded for this clonotype. The J gene is TRBJ2-1, the V gene TRBV7-7; 7 bases align to TRBD2. The CDR3 consists of 14 residues. V lost 4 bases to trimming and J lost 7 bases; unmatched junction nucleotides: 7. Per the germline V gene, CDR1 is SSHAT and CDR2 is FNYEAQ (reference sequence). The CDR3 nucleotides are TGTGCCAGCAGCTCAGGACTAGATAATAATGAGCAGTTCTTC. This gives the protein CASSSGLDNNEQFF.

The chain joins TRBV24-1 to TRBJ2-5, with TRBD2 as a possible D gene (6 bases). Trimming took off 1 base at V and 3 bases at J, with 11 bases between the two ends. The CDR3 is 15 amino acids. The germline CDR1 and CDR2 sequences are KGHDR and SFDVKD. Here the CDR3 DNA reads TGTGCCACCAGTGATTTCGCCGGGGGAAAAGAGACCCAGTACTTC. This gives the protein CATSDFAGGKETQYF.

This clonotype has a count of ten or more. The chain couples TRBV7-2 to TRBJ2-4; tentative D call: TRBD1 (6 bases). V was clipped by 5 bases and J by 1 base, with 12 bases between them. The CDR3 spans 15 residues. The germline V gene has CDR1 SGHTA and CDR2 FQGNSA. CDR3 in amino acids: CASSQDSSAKNIQYF. The CDR3 DNA follows: TGTGCCAGCAGCCAGGACAGTTCGGCCAAAAACATTCAGTACTTC.

This clonotype showed up many times. The rearrangement links TRBV5-4 to TRBJ2-4; no reliable D call. The germline gives CDR1 SGHNT, CDR2 YYREEE (reference sequence). V lost 2 bases and J lost 0, with 9 bases in between. This CDR3 comprises 15 residues. Here the CDR3 reads CASSFGDGAKNIQYF. Here the CDR3 DNA reads TGTGCCAGCAGCTTCGGTGACGGAGCCAAAAACATTCAGTACTTC.